This T cell receptor beta chain comes out of a study of tumor-infiltrating lymphocytes in localized non-small cell lung cancer. Notes on the study in general: T-cell fraction did not differ between immunotypes IM1 and IM2. Technical variation could not be separated from intratumor heterogeneity here.

The repertoire was sequenced with immunoSEQ multiplex PCR; TCRdb's copy has only in-frame clones and lacks some. The data show about 12,000 clones, 80% seen once. The germline V gene has CDR1 WNHNN and CDR2 SYGVQD (reference sequence). The V end lost 0 bases, the J end lost 6 bases, and 14 bases lay between the germline ends. The CDR3 is 15 amino acids. Concerning this clone itself: As yet, its antigen is unknown.

Sample: lung tumor tissue. J is TRBJ1-1 and V is TRBV10-1; D gene uncertain. This clonotype originated in a human donor with non-small cell lung cancer. The CDR3 region is CASSESVVDKAEAFF. CDR3 coding DNA: TGCGCCAGCAGTGAGTCAGTTGTCGATAAAGCTGAAGCTTTCTTT.